A single sample gave rise to the 32 T cell receptor beta chains below, sequenced in a study of cytomegalovirus exposure and HLA in healthy donors. The assay was immunoSEQ multiplex PCR, and TCRdb's table has in-frame clones only and misses some. The table has 150,000 or so clones, roughly 84% seen once; the top ten hold over 2%. Sequencing used PBMCs. The source is a human donor in good health.

V and J are TRBV2 and TRBJ1-1, with D unresolved. The CDR3 length is 13 residues. The V end was cut by 1 base, the J end by 3 bases, with 6 bases between. The germline V gene encodes CDR1 SNHLY and CDR2 FYNNEI. The DNA of the CDR3 is TGTGCCAGCAGTGAAGGCGAGGACACTGAAGCTTTCTTT. It specifies CASSEGEDTEAFF.

The V gene is TRBV28, the J gene TRBJ2-1; D unclear. The CDR3 length is 11 residues. Trimming removed 3 bases at V and 10 bases at J, with 7 bases between. Germline CDR1 is MDHEN and CDR2 is SYDVKM. The chain's CDR3 is CASSFSREQFF. The CDR3 coding sequence is TGTGCCAGCAGTTTTAGTCGGGAGCAGTTCTTC.

The rearrangement links TRBV15 to TRBJ2-5; TRBD1 matches at 9 bases. Germline CDR1 LNHNV, CDR2 YYDKDF (reference sequence). V shed 6 bases and J 2 bases; nucleotides not matched to a gene: 16. The CDR3 length is 18 residues. Here the CDR3 DNA reads TGTGCCACCAGTAAGGGGGTCCTAACAGGGGGCCAACAAGAGACCCAGTACTTC. It yields the protein CATSKGVLTGGQQETQYF.

V and J are TRBV29-1 and TRBJ1-2; TRBD1 agrees at 7 bases. V was pared by 6 bases and J by 2 bases, with 6 bases of the junction left unmatched. CDR3 length equals 13 residues. CDR1 is SQVTM, CDR2 ANQGSEA, per germline. The CDR3, as DNA: TGCAGCGTCTTTGGACAGGCGAACTATGGCTACACCTTC. This gives the protein CSVFGQANYGYTF.

This chain uses TRBV30 with TRBJ2-3; possible D gene TRBD2, 7 bases. V lost 0 bases and J lost 8, with 12 bases in between. Per the germline V gene, CDR1 is GTSNPN and CDR2 is SVGIG (reference sequence). The CDR3 has 13 residues. The CDR3 loop is CAWSVGEGGTQYF. The CDR3 DNA sequence: TGTGCCTGGAGTGTGGGGGAGGGGGGTACGCAGTATTTT.

This clone was detected only a few times. The rearrangement links TRBV6-1 to TRBJ2-7, with 7 nucleotides matching TRBD2. The CDR3 extends over 14 amino acids. Germline V gene data show CDR1 as MNHNS and CDR2 as SASEGT. V dropped 2 bases and J dropped 2; count of bases not matched to a gene: 3. CDR3 nucleotide sequence: TGTGCCAGCAGTGAACCAGCGGGAACCTACGAGCAGTACTTC. Translation: CASSEPAGTYEQYF.

The rearrangement joins TRBV30 to TRBJ2-1; 10 positions match TRBD1. Germline V lookup: CDR1 GTSNPN, CDR2 SVGIG (reference sequence). This CDR3 spans 13 amino acids. With 4 bases clipped from V and 4 bases from J, the junction kept 1 base outside the gene matches. CDR3 sequence (DNA): TGTGCCTGGAAGGGACAGGGGTACAATGAGCAGTTCTTC. The encoded protein is CAWKGQGYNEQFF.

The rearrangement links TRBV27 to TRBJ2-5, with D possibly being TRBD2 (6 bases). The CDR3 spans 16 residues. Trimming took off 3 bases at V and 4 bases at J, with 18 bases between the two ends. Germline loops: CDR1 MNHEY, CDR2 SMNVEV (reference sequence). DNA of the CDR3: TGTGCCAGCAGTTTTGGTGGACTACCGAACCGAGAGACCCAGTACTTC. The encoded protein is CASSFGGLPNRETQYF.

This sequence joins TRBV29-1 and TRBJ1-2; D gene unclear. V lost 5 bases and J lost 4, with 8 bases in between. The CDR3 totals 11 residues. The V gene's germline CDR1 is SQVTM and CDR2 ANQGSEA. The CDR3 bases are TGCAGCGTTAGCCCAGGCTATGGCTACACCTTC. It is translated as CSVSPGYGYTF.

The V and J genes are TRBV7-9 and TRBJ1-1; D gene unclear. This CDR3 has 14 residues. Germline-derived CDR1 and CDR2 are SEHNR and FQNEAQ (reference sequence). Trimming left V 8 bases short and J 1 base short, with 14 bases between. The DNA of the CDR3 is TGTGCCAGCGGCTGGCTCAGATCGAACACTGAAGCTTTCTTT. This translates into CASGWLRSNTEAFF. The full variable domain, its missing parts supplied by reference TRBV7-9 and TRBJ1-1, is DTGVSQNPRHKITKRGQNVTFRCDPISEHNRLYWYRQTLGQGPEFLTYFQNEAQLEKSRLLSDRFSAERPKGSFSTLEIQRTEQGDSAMYLCASGWLRSNTEAFFGQGTRLTVV.

The chain joins TRBV29-1 to TRBJ1-1; the match to TRBD1 covers 10 bases. Germline V gene lookup returns CDR1 SQVTM and CDR2 ANQGSEA. This CDR3 has 16 amino acids. Trimming at V came to 1 base and at J to 7 bases, leaving 12 bases not matched to a gene. CDR3 sequence reads: CSVEGFAGTGVGEAFF. In DNA form, the CDR3 reads TGCAGCGTTGAAGGTTTTGCCGGGACAGGGGTCGGTGAAGCTTTCTTT. The full variable domain, in which reference TRBV29-1 and TRBJ1-1 provide the parts outside the CDR3, is SAVISQKPSRDICQRGTSLTIQCQVDSQVTMMFWYRQQPGQSLTLIATANQGSEATYESGFVIDKFPISRPNLTFSTLTVSNMSPEDSSIYLCSVEGFAGTGVGEAFFGQGTRLTVV.

The chain employs TRBV7-2 and TRBJ1-1, with TRBD1 as a possible D gene (5 bases). Trimming stripped 5 bases from V and 0 bases from J, with 13 bases between. The CDR3 runs to 15 residues. Germline V gene lookup returns CDR1 SGHTA and CDR2 FQGNSA. The CDR3 loop reads CASSPRRVVNTEAFF. In nucleotides, the CDR3 is TGTGCCAGCAGCCCGCGCAGGGTGGTGAACACTGAAGCTTTCTTT. The entire variable domain, with the rest obtained from reference TRBV7-2 and TRBJ1-1, is as follows: GAGVSQSPSNKVTEKGKDVELRCDPISGHTALYWYRQSLGQGLEFLIYFQGNSAPDKSGLPSDRFSAERTGGSVSTLTIQRTQQEDSAVYLCASSPRRVVNTEAFFGQGTRLTVV.

The chain combines TRBV18 with TRBJ1-1; a weak D match, TRBD1 (5 bases). The V and J ends lost 3 bases and 5 bases respectively, with 16 bases between them. CDR1 KGHSH and CDR2 LQKENI come from the germline V gene. This CDR3 spans 15 amino acids. As DNA, the CDR3 is TGTGCCAGCTCACCCCGTGGCGGGGCCCGGACTGAAGCTTTCTTT. Its protein is CASSPRGGARTEAFF.

CDR3 sequence reads: CASSGNNGLSSYEQYF. In DNA form, the CDR3 reads TGTGCCAGCAGTGGAAACAACGGACTAAGCTCCTACGAGCAGTACTTC. The chain combines TRBV28 with TRBJ2-7, with D possibly TRBD2 on 6 matching bases. This CDR3 has 16 residues. Trimming shortened V by 5 bases and J by 0 bases, and 17 bases separated the two germline ends. Germline V lookup: CDR1 MDHEN, CDR2 SYDVKM.

The V and J genes are TRBV11-3 and TRBJ2-2, with D possibly being TRBD2 (6 bases). This CDR3 is 15 amino acids long. The ends were cut back, 3 bases at V and 2 bases at J, with 10 bases in the middle. CDR1 is SGHNT and CDR2 is YENEEA in the germline V gene. The CDR3: CASSFGDLNTGELFF. The CDR3 nucleotides read TGTGCCAGCAGCTTTGGGGACTTAAACACCGGGGAGCTGTTTTTT.

The CDR3 reads CASSVLGAGGTGELFF. The CDR3 DNA is TGCGCCAGCAGTGTTCTTGGAGCGGGAGGCACCGGGGAGCTGTTTTTT. This sequence joins TRBV5-1 and TRBJ2-2, with 9 nucleotides matching TRBD2. Germline CDR1 SGHRS, CDR2 YFSETQ. The CDR3 has 16 residues. Germline trimming cut 5 bases from V and 4 bases from J; bases unmatched to any gene: 9. Filled out from reference TRBV5-1 and TRBJ2-2, the complete variable domain reads KAGVTQTPRYLIKTRGQQVTLSCSPISGHRSVSWYQQTPGQGLQFLFEYFSETQRNKGNFPGRFSGRQFSNSRSEMNVSTLELGDSALYLCASSVLGAGGTGELFFGEGSRLTVL.

In DNA, the CDR3 is TGTGCGGGGGACAAATTGAACACTGAAGCTTTCTTT. This gives the protein CAGDKLNTEAFF. The chain joins TRBV30 to TRBJ1-1, with D perhaps matching TRBD1 (6 bases). Germline CDR1 is GTSNPN and CDR2 is SVGIG (reference sequence). There are 12 residues in the CDR3.

The chain has TRBV5-1 and TRBJ2-7; D might be TRBD2 (6 bases). Germline lookup yields CDR1 SGHRS and CDR2 YFSETQ. CDR3 length equals 14 residues. Trimming pared 5 bases from V and 6 bases from J, leaving 18 bases between. Written as DNA, the CDR3 is TGCGCCAGCAGTCAGCTCGGGGGATTGGGCGAGCAGTACTTC. This gives the protein CASSQLGGLGEQYF. Drawing the rest from reference TRBV5-1 and TRBJ2-7, the complete variable domain is KAGVTQTPRYLIKTRGQQVTLSCSPISGHRSVSWYQQTPGQGLQFLFEYFSETQRNKGNFPGRFSGRQFSNSRSEMNVSTLELGDSALYLCASSQLGGLGEQYFGPGTRLTVT.

The V gene is TRBV11-2, the J gene TRBJ2-1; D not certain. V was cut by 1 base and J by 4 bases, with 5 bases left in between. The CDR3 is 13 residues long. The germline V gene encodes CDR1 SGHAT and CDR2 FQNNGV. The CDR3 sequence: CASSLGSYNEQFF. The CDR3 bases are TGTGCCAGCAGCTTAGGCAGTTACAATGAGCAGTTCTTC.

This clone has only a few counts. This sequence joins TRBV29-1 and TRBJ1-1; 7 bases fit TRBD1. Germline V lookup: CDR1 SQVTM, CDR2 ANQGSEA. V lost 3 bases, J lost 6 bases, and 10 bases stayed unmatched. The CDR3 contains 14 residues. The DNA of the CDR3 is TGCAGCGTTGAGTTCCCTGTGACAGGGCCTGAAGCTTTCTTT. Translating gives CSVEFPVTGPEAFF.

Only a few counts were recorded for this clone. The CDR3 bases are TGTGCCAGCAGCTTTCAGGGTTTCACTGAAGCTTTCTTT. It encodes CASSFQGFTEAFF. The rearrangement links TRBV7-3 to TRBJ1-1, with D maybe TRBD1 (5 bases). Per the germline V gene, CDR1 is SGHTA and CDR2 is FQGTGA. Trimming took off 3 bases at V and 4 bases at J, with 9 bases between the two ends. CDR3 length: 13 amino acids.

This chain links TRBV13 with TRBJ1-4; 9 bases align to TRBD1. The V segment lost 5 bases and the J segment 7 bases; nucleotides outside the gene matches: 8. Germline CDR1 and CDR2: PRHDT and FYEKMQ (reference sequence). This CDR3 is 15 amino acids long. The chain's CDR3 is CASSQKRQGVEKLFF. For the CDR3, the DNA is TGTGCCAGCAGCCAGAAGAGACAGGGGGTTGAAAAACTGTTTTTT.

The V call is TRBV6-6, the J call TRBJ2-5; 8 nucleotides line up with TRBD2. V was clipped by 1 base and J by 3 bases; unmatched bases: 7. The CDR3 totals 16 residues. Looked up from germline, CDR1 is MNHNY and CDR2 is SVGAGI (reference sequence). CDR3 region: CASSYLLAELEETQYF. As DNA, the CDR3 is TGTGCCAGCAGTTACTTACTAGCGGAGTTGGAAGAGACCCAGTACTTC.

The gene calls are TRBV7-9 and TRBJ2-7; 10 bases agree with TRBD2. The CDR3 runs 14 residues. Per the germline V gene, CDR1 is SEHNR and CDR2 is FQNEAQ (reference sequence). With 4 bases clipped from V and 4 bases from J, the junction kept 4 bases outside the gene matches. In nucleotides, the CDR3 is TGTGCCAGCAGCTCTTCTAGCGGGGGTTACGAGCAGTACTTC. This sequence encodes CASSSSSGGYEQYF. Based on the CDR3 plus reference TRBV7-9 and TRBJ2-7, the full variable domain is DTGVSQNPRHKITKRGQNVTFRCDPISEHNRLYWYRQTLGQGPEFLTYFQNEAQLEKSRLLSDRFSAERPKGSFSTLEIQRTEQGDSAMYLCASSSSSGGYEQYFGPGTRLTVT.

The genes are TRBV7-2 and TRBJ2-2, with TRBD2 as a possible D gene (7 bases). This CDR3 region has 16 residues. V was clipped by 5 bases and J by 4 bases, with 17 bases between them. The germline V gene has CDR1 SGHTA and CDR2 FQGNSA. The CDR3 here is CASSRLGGVGTGELFF. The CDR3 nucleotides read TGTGCCAGCAGCCGGTTAGGGGGGGTTGGCACCGGGGAGCTGTTTTTT. Using reference TRBV7-2 and TRBJ2-2 for the parts outside the CDR3, the full variable domain is GAGVSQSPSNKVTEKGKDVELRCDPISGHTALYWYRQSLGQGLEFLIYFQGNSAPDKSGLPSDRFSAERTGGSVSTLTIQRTQQEDSAVYLCASSRLGGVGTGELFFGEGSRLTVL.

CDR3 sequence: CASSLLGRGPSYNEQFF. The CDR3 DNA sequence: TGTGCCAGCAGCTTACTGGGAAGGGGGCCTTCTTACAATGAGCAGTTCTTC. The V call is TRBV11-1, the J call TRBJ2-1; 7 bases map to TRBD1. V dropped 2 bases and J dropped 4; count of bases not matched to a gene: 11. Germline CDR1 and CDR2: SGHAT and FQDESV (reference sequence). The CDR3 spans 17 residues.

The gene calls are TRBV5-1 and TRBJ2-3; TRBD2 matches 13 bases. The CDR3 length is 16 residues. The germline gives CDR1 SGHRS, CDR2 YFSETQ. Unmatched junction bases numbered 7, after V lost 4 bases and J lost 5 bases. The CDR3 protein is CASSPSGTSGVDTQYF. CDR3 nucleotide sequence: TGCGCCAGCAGCCCATCCGGGACTAGCGGGGTAGATACGCAGTATTTT. Together with reference TRBV5-1 and TRBJ2-3, the CDR3 gives the full variable domain: KAGVTQTPRYLIKTRGQQVTLSCSPISGHRSVSWYQQTPGQGLQFLFEYFSETQRNKGNFPGRFSGRQFSNSRSEMNVSTLELGDSALYLCASSPSGTSGVDTQYFGPGTRLTVL.

The chain links TRBV30 to TRBJ2-3; TRBD2 matches 7 bases. Trimming removed 4 bases from V and 0 bases from J; junction bases left unmatched: 7. CDR3 length: 15 amino acids. The germline V gene encodes CDR1 GTSNPN and CDR2 SVGIG (reference sequence). In DNA form, the CDR3 reads TGTGCCTGGACAAGCGCGGGGGTTAGCACAGATACGCAGTATTTT. This translates into CAWTSAGVSTDTQYF.

The CDR3 DNA follows: TGTGCCAGTGGACAGGGTTTTGGAAAACTGTTTTTT. It codes for CASGQGFGKLFF. V usage is TRBV19 and J usage is TRBJ1-4; 8 positions match TRBD1. The trim removed 8 bases at V and 10 bases at J, leaving 6 bases unmatched. The germline V gene has CDR1 LNHDA and CDR2 SQIVND (reference sequence). The CDR3 length is 12 residues.

V is TRBV6-5 and J is TRBJ2-2; 8 bases fit TRBD1. Germline V gene data show CDR1 as MNHEY and CDR2 as SVGAGI. This CDR3 is built from 15 residues. J gave up 7 bases and V 4 bases, and 8 bases lay outside the gene matches. The CDR3, as DNA: TGTGCCAGCAGTTCCGAACAGGGGGATGACGGGGAGCTGTTTTTT. This codes for CASSSEQGDDGELFF.

The chain employs TRBV20-1 and TRBJ2-7; 10 bases are a match to TRBD2. From germline, CDR1 is DFQATT and CDR2 SNEGSKA (reference sequence). The CDR3 runs 10 residues. The CDR3 bases are TGCAGCGGACTAGCGGACGAGCAGTACTTC. Translating gives CSGLADEQYF.

V and J are TRBV5-6 and TRBJ2-7, with unresolved D. The germline V gene has CDR1 SGHDT and CDR2 YYEEEE. This CDR3 contains 15 residues. V was cut by 2 bases and J by 2 bases, with 14 bases left in between. The CDR3 sequence: CASSLEESSAYEQYF. CDR3 DNA sequence: TGTGCCAGCAGCTTAGAGGAGTCCTCCGCCTACGAGCAGTACTTC. The whole variable domain, remainder taken from reference TRBV5-6 and TRBJ2-7, is DAGVTQSPTHLIKTRGQQVTLRCSPKSGHDTVSWYQQALGQGPQFIFQYYEEEERQRGNFPDRFSGHQFPNYSSELNVNALLLGDSALYLCASSLEESSAYEQYFGPGTRLTVT.